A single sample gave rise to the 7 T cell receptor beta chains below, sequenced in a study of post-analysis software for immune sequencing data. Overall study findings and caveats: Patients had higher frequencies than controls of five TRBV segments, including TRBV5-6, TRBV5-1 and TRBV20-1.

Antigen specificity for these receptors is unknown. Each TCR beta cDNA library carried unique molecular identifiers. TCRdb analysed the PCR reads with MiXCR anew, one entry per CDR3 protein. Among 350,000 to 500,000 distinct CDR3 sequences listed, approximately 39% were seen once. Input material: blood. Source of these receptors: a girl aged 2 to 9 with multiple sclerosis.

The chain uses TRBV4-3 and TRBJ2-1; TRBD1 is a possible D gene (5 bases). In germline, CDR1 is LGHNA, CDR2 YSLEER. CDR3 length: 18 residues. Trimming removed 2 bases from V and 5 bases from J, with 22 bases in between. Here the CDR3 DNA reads TGCGCCAGCAGCCAACGGCCCCTGGCAGGGATGTCCCACAATGAGCAGTTCTTC. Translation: CASSQRPLAGMSHNEQFF.

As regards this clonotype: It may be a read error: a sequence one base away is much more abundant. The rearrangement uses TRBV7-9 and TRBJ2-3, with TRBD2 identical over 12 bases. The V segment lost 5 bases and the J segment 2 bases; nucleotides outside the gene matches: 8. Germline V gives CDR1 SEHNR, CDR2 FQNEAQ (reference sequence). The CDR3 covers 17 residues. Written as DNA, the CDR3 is TGTGCCAGCAGCCCCCGCCGACTAGCGGGAGACACAGATACGCAGTATTTT. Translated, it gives CASSPRRLAGDTDTQYF.

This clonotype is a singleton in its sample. CDR3 residues: CASSPGTWNIQYF. Written as DNA, the CDR3 is TGTGCCAGCAGCCCCGGGACTTGGAACATTCAGTACTTC. The chain couples TRBV7-9 to TRBJ2-4; D perhaps matches TRBD2 (6 bases). From germline, CDR1 is SEHNR and CDR2 FQNEAQ (reference sequence). This CDR3 spans 13 amino acids. Trimming took off 5 bases at V and 7 bases at J, with 12 bases between the two ends.

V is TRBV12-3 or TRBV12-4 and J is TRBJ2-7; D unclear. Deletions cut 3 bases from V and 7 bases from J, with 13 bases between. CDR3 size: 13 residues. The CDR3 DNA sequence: TGTGCCAGCAGTTTGATTGGGTTCGGTGAGCAGTACTTC. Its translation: CASSLIGFGEQYF.

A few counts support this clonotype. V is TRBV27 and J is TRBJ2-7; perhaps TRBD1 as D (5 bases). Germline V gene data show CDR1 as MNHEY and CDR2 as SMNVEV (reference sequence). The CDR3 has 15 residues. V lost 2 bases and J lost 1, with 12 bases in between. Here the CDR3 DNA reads TGTGCCAGCAGTTTAGGCTTGGGGCTTTCCTACGAGCAGTACTTC. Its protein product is CASSLGLGLSYEQYF.

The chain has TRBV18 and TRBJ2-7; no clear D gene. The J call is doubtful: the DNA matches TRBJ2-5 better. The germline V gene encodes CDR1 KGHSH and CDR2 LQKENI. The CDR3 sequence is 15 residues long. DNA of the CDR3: TGTGCCAGCTCACCACGGAAAGGGCAAGGAGAGACCCAGTACTTC. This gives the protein CASSPRKGQGETQYF.

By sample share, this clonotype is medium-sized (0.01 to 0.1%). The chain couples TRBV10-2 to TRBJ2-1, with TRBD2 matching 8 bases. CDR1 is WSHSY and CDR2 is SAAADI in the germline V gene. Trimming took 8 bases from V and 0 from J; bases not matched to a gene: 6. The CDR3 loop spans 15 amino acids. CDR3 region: CASSGGDGSYNEQFF. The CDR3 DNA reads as TGCGCCAGCTCGGGAGGGGACGGCTCCTACAATGAGCAGTTCTTC.